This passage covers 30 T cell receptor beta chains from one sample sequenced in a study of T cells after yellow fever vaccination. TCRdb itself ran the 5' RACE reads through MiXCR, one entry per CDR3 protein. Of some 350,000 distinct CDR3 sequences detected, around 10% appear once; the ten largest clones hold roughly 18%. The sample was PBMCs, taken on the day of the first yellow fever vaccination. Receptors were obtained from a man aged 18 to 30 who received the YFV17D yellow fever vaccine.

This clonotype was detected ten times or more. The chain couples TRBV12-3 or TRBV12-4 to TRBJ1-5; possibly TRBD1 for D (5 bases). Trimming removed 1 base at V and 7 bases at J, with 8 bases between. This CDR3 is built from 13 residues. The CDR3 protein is CASSLERGQPQHF. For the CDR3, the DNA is TGTGCCAGCAGTTTAGAACGGGGGCAGCCCCAGCATTTT.

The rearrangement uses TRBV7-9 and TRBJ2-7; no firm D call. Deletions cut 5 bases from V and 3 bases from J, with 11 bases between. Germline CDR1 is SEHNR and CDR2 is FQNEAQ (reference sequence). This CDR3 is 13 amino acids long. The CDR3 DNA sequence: TGTGCCAGCAGCCAGGATCAGGACTACGAGCAGTACTTC. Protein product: CASSQDQDYEQYF.

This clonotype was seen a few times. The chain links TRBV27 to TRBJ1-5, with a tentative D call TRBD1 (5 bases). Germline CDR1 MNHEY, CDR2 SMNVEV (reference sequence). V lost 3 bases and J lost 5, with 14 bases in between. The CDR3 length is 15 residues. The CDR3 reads CASSLGRGSDQPQHF. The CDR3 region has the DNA TGTGCCAGCAGTTTGGGGCGAGGGAGCGATCAGCCCCAGCATTTT.

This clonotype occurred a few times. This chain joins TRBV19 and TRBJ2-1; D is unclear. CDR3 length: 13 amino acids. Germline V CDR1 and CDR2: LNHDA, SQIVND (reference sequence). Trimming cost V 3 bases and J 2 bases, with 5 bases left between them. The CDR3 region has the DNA TGTGCCAGTAGTATTTGGGCCTACAATGAGCAGTTCTTC. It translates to CASSIWAYNEQFF. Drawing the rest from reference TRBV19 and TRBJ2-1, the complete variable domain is DGGITQSPKYLFRKEGQNVTLSCEQNLNHDAMYWYRQDPGQGLRLIYYSQIVNDFQKGDIAEGYSVSREKKESFPLTVTSAQKNPTAFYLCASSIWAYNEQFFGPGTRLTVL.

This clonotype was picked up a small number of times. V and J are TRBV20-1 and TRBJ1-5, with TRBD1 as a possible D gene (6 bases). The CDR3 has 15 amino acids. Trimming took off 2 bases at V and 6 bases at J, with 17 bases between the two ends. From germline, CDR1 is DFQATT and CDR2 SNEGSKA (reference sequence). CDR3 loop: CSARKLQGEGQPQHF. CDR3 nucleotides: TGCAGTGCTAGAAAATTACAGGGAGAAGGTCAGCCCCAGCATTTT.

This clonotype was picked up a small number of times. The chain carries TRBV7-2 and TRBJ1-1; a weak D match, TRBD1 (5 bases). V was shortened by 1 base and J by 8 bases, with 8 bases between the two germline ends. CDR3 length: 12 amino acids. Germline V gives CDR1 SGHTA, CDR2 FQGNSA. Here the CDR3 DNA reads TGTGCCAGCAGCTTAGACAGGAGAGAAGCTTTCTTT. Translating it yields CASSLDRREAFF.

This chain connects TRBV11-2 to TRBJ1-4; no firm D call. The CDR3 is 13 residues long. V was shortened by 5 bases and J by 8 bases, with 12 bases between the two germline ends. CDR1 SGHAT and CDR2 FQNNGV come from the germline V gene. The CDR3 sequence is CASSLVPGEKLFF. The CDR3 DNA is TGTGCCAGCAGCCTCGTGCCGGGGGAAAAACTGTTTTTT. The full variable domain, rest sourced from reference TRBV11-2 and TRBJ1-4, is EAGVAQSPRYKIIEKRQSVAFWCNPISGHATLYWYQQILGQGPKLLIQFQNNGVVDDSQLPKDRFSAERLKGVDSTLKIQPAKLEDSAVYLCASSLVPGEKLFFGSGTQLSVL.

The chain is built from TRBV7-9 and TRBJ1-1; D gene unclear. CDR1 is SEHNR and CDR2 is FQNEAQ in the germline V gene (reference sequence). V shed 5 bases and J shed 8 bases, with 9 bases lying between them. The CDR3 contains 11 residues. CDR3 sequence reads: CASSPQVEAFF. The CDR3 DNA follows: TGTGCCAGCAGCCCCCAGGTGGAAGCTTTCTTT.

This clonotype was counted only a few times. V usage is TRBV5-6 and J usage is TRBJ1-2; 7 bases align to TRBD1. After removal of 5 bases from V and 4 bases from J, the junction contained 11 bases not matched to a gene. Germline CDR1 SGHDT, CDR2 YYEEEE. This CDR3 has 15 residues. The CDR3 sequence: CASRDAQGQSYGYTF. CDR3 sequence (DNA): TGTGCCAGCAGGGATGCACAGGGGCAATCCTATGGCTACACCTTC.

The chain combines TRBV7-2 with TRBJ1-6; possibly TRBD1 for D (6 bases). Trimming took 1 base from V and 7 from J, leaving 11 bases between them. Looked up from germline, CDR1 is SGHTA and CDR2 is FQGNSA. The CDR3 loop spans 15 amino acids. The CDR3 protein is CASSLGQGTNSPLHF. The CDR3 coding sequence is TGTGCCAGCAGCTTAGGTCAGGGGACGAATTCACCCCTCCACTTT.

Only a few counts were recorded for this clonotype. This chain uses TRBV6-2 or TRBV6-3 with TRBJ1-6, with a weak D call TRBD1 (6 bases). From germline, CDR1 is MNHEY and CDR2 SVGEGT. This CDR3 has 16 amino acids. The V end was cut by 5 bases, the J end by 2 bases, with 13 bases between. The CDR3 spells CASSHDRKTYNSPLHF. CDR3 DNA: TGTGCCAGCAGTCACGACAGGAAGACCTATAATTCACCCCTCCACTTT.

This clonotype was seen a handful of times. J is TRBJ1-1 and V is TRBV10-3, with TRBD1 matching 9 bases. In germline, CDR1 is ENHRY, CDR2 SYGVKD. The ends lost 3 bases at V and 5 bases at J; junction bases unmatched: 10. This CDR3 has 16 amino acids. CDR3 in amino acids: CAISDQTGGGGTEAFF. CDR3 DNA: TGTGCCATCAGTGACCAGACAGGGGGGGGAGGGACTGAAGCTTTCTTT.

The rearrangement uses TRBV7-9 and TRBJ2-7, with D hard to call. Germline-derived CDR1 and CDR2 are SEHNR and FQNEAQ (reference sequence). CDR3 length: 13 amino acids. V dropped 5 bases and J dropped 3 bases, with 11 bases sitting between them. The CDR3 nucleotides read TGTGCCAGCAGCACCGGGCGCTTCTACGAGCAGTACTTC. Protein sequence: CASSTGRFYEQYF.

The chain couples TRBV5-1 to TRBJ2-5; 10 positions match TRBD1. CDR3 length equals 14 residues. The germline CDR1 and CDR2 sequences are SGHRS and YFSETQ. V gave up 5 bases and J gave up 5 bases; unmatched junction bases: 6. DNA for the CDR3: TGCGCCAGCAGGCCGACAGGGGGCGCCGAGACCCAGTACTTC. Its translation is CASRPTGGAETQYF.

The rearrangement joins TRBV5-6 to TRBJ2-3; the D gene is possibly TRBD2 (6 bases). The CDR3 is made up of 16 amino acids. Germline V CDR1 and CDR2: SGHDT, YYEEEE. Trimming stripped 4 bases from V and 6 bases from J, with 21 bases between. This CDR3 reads CASSSGGLGTSDTQYF. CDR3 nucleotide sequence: TGTGCCAGCAGCAGCGGAGGGCTCGGGACTTCGGATACGCAGTATTTT.

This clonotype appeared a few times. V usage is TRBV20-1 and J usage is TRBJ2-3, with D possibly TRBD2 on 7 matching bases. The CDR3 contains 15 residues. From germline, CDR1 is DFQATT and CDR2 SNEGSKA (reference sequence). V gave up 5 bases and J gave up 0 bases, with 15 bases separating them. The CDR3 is CSAARRGGSTDTQYF. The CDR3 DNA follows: TGCAGTGCTGCGCGAAGGGGGGGGAGCACAGATACGCAGTATTTT.

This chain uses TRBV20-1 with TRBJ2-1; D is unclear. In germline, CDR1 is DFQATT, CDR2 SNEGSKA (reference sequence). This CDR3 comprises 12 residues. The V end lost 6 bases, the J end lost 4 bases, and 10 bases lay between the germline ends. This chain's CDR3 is CSAPSWYNEQFF. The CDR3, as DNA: TGCAGTGCCCCTTCCTGGTACAATGAGCAGTTCTTC.

CDR3 region: CASSLFPYNEQFF. Written as DNA, the CDR3 is TGTGCCAGCAGCTTATTTCCGTACAATGAGCAGTTCTTC. The chain combines TRBV7-8 with TRBJ2-1; no firm D call. This CDR3 contains 13 residues. V was trimmed by 2 bases and J by 4 bases, leaving 6 bases between them. Germline values: CDR1 SGHVS, CDR2 FQNEAQ.

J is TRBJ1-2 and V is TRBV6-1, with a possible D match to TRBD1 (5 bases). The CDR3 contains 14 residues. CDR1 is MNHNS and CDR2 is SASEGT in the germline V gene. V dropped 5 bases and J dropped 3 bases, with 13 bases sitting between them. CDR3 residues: CASSPGLTYYGYTF. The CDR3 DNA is TGTGCCAGCAGTCCGGGACTTACCTACTATGGCTACACCTTC.

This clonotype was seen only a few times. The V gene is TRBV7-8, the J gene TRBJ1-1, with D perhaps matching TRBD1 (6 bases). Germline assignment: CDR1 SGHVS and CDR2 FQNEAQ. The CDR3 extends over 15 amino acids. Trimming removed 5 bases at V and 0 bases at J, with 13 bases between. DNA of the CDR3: TGTGCCAGCAGCGTCCAGGGGCCGGTGAACACTGAAGCTTTCTTT. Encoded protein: CASSVQGPVNTEAFF.

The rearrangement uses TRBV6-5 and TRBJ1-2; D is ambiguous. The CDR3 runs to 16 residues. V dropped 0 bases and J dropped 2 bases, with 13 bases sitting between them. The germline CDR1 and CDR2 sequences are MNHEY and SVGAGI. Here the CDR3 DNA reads TGTGCCAGCAGTTACTCGCCGCAGACTGACAACTATGGCTACACCTTC. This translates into CASSYSPQTDNYGYTF.

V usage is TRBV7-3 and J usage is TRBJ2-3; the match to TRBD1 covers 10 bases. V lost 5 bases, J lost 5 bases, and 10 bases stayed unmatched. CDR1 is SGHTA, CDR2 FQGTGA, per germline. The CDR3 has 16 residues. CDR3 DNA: TGTGCCAGCAGCCCCGCTCCAGGACAGGGGGAAGATACGCAGTATTTT. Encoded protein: CASSPAPGQGEDTQYF.

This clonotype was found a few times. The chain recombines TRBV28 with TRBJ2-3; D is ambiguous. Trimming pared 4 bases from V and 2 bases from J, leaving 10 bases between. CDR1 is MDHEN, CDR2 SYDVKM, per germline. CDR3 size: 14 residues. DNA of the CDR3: TGTGCCAGCAGTTCCCGACTTTCCACAGATACGCAGTATTTT. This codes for CASSSRLSTDTQYF.

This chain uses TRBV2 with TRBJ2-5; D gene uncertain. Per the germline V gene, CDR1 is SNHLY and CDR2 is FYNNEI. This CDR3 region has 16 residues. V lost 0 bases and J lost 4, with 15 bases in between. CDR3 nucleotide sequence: TGTGCCAGCAGTGAAGCGTCTGTTAGGGTAGGAGAGACCCAGTACTTC. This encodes CASSEASVRVGETQYF.

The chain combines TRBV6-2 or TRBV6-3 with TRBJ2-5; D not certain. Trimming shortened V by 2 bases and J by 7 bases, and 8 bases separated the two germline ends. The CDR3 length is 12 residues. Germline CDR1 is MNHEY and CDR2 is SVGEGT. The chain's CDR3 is CASSYQRGTQYF. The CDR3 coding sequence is TGTGCCAGCAGTTACCAGCGAGGGACCCAGTACTTC.

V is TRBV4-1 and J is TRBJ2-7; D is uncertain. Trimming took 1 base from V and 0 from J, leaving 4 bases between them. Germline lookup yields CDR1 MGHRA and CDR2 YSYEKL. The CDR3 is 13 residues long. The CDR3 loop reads CASSQGGSYEQYF. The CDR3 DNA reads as TGCGCCAGCAGCCAAGGGGGCTCCTACGAGCAGTACTTC.

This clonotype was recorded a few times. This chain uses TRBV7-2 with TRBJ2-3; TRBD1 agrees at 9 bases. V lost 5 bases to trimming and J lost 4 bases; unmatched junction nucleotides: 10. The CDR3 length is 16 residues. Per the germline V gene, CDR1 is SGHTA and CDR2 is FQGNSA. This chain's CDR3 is CASSPLGQGKADTQYF. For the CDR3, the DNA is TGTGCCAGCAGCCCACTCGGACAGGGGAAGGCAGATACGCAGTATTTT.

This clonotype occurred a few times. The CDR3 DNA reads TGCAGTGCTAGAGACGACAGGTCGGGTGGCTACACCTTC. Translated, it gives CSARDDRSGGYTF. V gene TRBV20-1 combines with J gene TRBJ1-2; maybe TRBD1 (6 bases). Germline V CDR1 and CDR2: DFQATT, SNEGSKA (reference sequence). Trimming left V 0 bases short and J 7 bases short, with 12 bases between. The CDR3 has 13 residues.

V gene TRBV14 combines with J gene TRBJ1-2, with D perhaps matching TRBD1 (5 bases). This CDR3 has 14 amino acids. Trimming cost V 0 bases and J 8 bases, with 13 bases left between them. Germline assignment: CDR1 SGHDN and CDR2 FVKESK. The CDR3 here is CASSQERGVGGYTF. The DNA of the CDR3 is TGTGCCAGCAGCCAAGAAAGGGGCGTCGGAGGCTACACCTTC.

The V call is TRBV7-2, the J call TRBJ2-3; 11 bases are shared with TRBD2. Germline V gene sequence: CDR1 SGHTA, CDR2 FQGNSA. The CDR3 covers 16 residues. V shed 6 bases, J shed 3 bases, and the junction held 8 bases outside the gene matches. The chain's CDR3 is CASSPLSGGATDTQYF. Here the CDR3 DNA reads TGTGCCAGCAGTCCTCTTAGCGGGGGGGCGACAGATACGCAGTATTTT.